This TCR beta chain was documented in a study of breast tumors, draining lymph nodes, adjacent tissues. Broader study findings: Compared with basal-like, luminal-like tumors shared significantly more repertoire with nontumor tissue. Most tumor T cells seemingly derive from lymph node, then expand in tumor. Tumor TCR diversity was below lymph nodes but above nontumor tissue. Tumor T cell lymph node origin was a supported hypothesis, not proven.

There are 12 residues in the CDR3. The V gene's germline CDR1 is MGHRA and CDR2 YSYEKL. TCRdb ran MiXCR on the multiplex PCR reads and lists one entry per CDR3 protein. The data show approximately 230,000 distinct CDR3 sequences, around 35% seen once. A note on this clonotype: No antigen is known for it. A read error may explain this, as a much larger clone is one base away.

The lymph nodes were axillary draining lymph nodes from breast cancer patients. The chain employs TRBV4-1 and TRBJ2-1; D gene unclear. This receptor was taken from a female donor with breast cancer. Some clones in this sample may be carry-over from other donors' samples. Sequencing was performed on axillary lymph node tissue. For the CDR3, the DNA is TGCGCCAGCAGCCAAGACGGCTATGAGCGGTTCTTC. This translates into CASSQDGYERFF.